What follows are 31 T cell receptor beta chains derived from one specimen sequenced in a study of identical twins. Using its own MiXCR run on the 5' RACE reads, TCRdb lists one record per CDR3 protein. Found here are around 250,000 distinct CDR3 sequences, 10% to 15% of them singletons; the top ten hold about 4%. The same sample was also used in a study of yellow fever vaccine responses in identical twins.

Source material: memory (CD45RO+) T cells sorted from blood. The receptors derive from a woman under 30 in good health.

This clonotype was counted between two and nine times. The chain has TRBV15 and TRBJ2-2, with 10 bases that match TRBD1. J was trimmed by 4 bases and V by 6 bases; bases with no gene match: 11. Germline V gene lookup returns CDR1 LNHNV and CDR2 YYDKDF (reference sequence). This CDR3 region has 17 residues. CDR3 bases: TGTGCCACCAGGGATCCCCGACAGGGGGCGAGCACCGGGGAGCTGTTTTTT. Its translation: CATRDPRQGASTGELFF.

The table lists this clonotype with many counts. This sequence joins TRBV27 and TRBJ2-2; the D is unclear. CDR3 size: 15 residues. Trimming took 2 bases from V and 0 from J, leaving 7 bases between them. CDR1 is MNHEY, CDR2 SMNVEV, per germline (reference sequence). CDR3 protein: CASSLHGANTGELFF. DNA of the CDR3: TGTGCCAGCAGTTTACATGGGGCGAACACCGGGGAGCTGTTTTTT.

There are a few counts of this clonotype. The chain has TRBV11-2 and TRBJ2-2; D is unresolved. V gave up 5 bases and J gave up 0 bases, with 19 bases separating them. This CDR3 spans 18 amino acids. CDR1 and CDR2 from the germline V gene are SGHAT and FQNNGV. CDR3 protein: CASSSLREAIANTGELFF. The CDR3 DNA is TGTGCCAGCAGCAGCCTCCGCGAGGCCATTGCGAACACCGGGGAGCTGTTTTTT.

The V gene is TRBV20-1, the J gene TRBJ2-1; D remains unclear. Germline loops: CDR1 DFQATT, CDR2 SNEGSKA (reference sequence). The CDR3 extends over 13 amino acids. V was shortened by 6 bases and J by 6 bases, with 15 bases between the two germline ends. Here the CDR3 DNA reads TGCAGTGCAGGACCTGGGGTGACCAATGAGCAGTTCTTC. Residues: CSAGPGVTNEQFF.

This rearrangement joins TRBV6-5 to TRBJ2-7; 10 bases agree with TRBD1. This CDR3 is built from 16 residues. V was pared by 7 bases and J by 6 bases, with 15 bases of the junction left unmatched. CDR1 is MNHEY, CDR2 SVGAGI, per germline. CDR3 amino acids: CASNSKGRQGASEQYF. The CDR3 DNA follows: TGTGCCAGCAATTCAAAGGGGCGACAGGGGGCCAGCGAGCAGTACTTC.

V gene TRBV18 combines with J gene TRBJ2-1; 8 bases line up with TRBD1. Germline V lookup: CDR1 KGHSH, CDR2 LQKENI. This CDR3 comprises 13 residues. The junction had 7 bases not matched to a gene; V was cut back by 3 bases and J by 12 bases. CDR3 nucleotides: TGTGCCAGCTCACCTGAGGACAGGGCGGTGCAGTTCTTC. It yields the protein CASSPEDRAVQFF.

This chain uses TRBV20-1 with TRBJ1-6; 8 bases are a match to TRBD1. Losses at the gene ends were 3 bases for V and 7 bases for J; bases not matched to a gene: 5. The germline V gene has CDR1 DFQATT and CDR2 SNEGSKA (reference sequence). This CDR3 has 14 amino acids. In DNA, the CDR3 is TGCAGTGCTAGGACAGGGGCGGAGAATTCACCCCTCCACTTT. This sequence encodes CSARTGAENSPLHF.

In its sample, this clonotype was seen many times. The gene calls are TRBV10-3 and TRBJ2-3, with 8 bases fitting TRBD1. The CDR3 runs 14 residues. V dropped 8 bases and J dropped 4; count of bases not matched to a gene: 8. The V gene's germline CDR1 is ENHRY and CDR2 SYGVKD. CDR3 in amino acids: CAIRYQDRADTQYF. CDR3 coding DNA: TGTGCCATCCGATATCAGGACAGGGCAGATACGCAGTATTTT.

The chain uses TRBV30 and TRBJ2-7, with 9 bases identical to TRBD1. Germline V lookup: CDR1 GTSNPN, CDR2 SVGIG (reference sequence). The CDR3 length is 14 residues. Trimming removed 2 bases from V and 4 bases from J; junction bases left unmatched: 6. The CDR3 sequence: CAWSLGTGTYEQYF. Here the CDR3 DNA reads TGTGCCTGGAGTCTCGGGACAGGGACGTACGAGCAGTACTTC.

The chain couples TRBV20-1 to TRBJ2-5, with TRBD1 matching 7 bases. Germline-derived CDR1 and CDR2 are DFQATT and SNEGSKA (reference sequence). J lost 5 bases, V lost 0 bases, and 6 bases had no gene match. The CDR3 loop spans 14 amino acids. The CDR3 nucleotides read TGCAGTGCTAGAGATCTGAGGGGGCTGGAGACCCAGTACTTC. Its translation: CSARDLRGLETQYF.

This clonotype was picked up a small number of times. V gene TRBV12-3 or TRBV12-4 combines with J gene TRBJ2-3, with 8 bases that match TRBD2. V dropped 7 bases and J dropped 3; count of bases not matched to a gene: 6. This CDR3 comprises 14 residues. For the CDR3, the DNA is TGTGCCAGCAATGACCGGGGGGGGACAGATACGCAGTATTTT. Translated, it gives CASNDRGGTDTQYF.

In this sample, this clonotype turned up many times. This chain uses TRBV18 with TRBJ2-7, with D possibly being TRBD1 (7 bases). Between the trimmed V and J ends, which lost 3 bases and 6 bases, there was a span of 18 bases. This CDR3 spans 15 amino acids. Germline CDR1 reads KGHSH; CDR2 reads LQKENI. DNA of the CDR3: TGTGCCAGCTCACCGAGGCAGACAGGGACTGGCGAGCAGTACTTC. It yields the protein CASSPRQTGTGEQYF.

This rearrangement joins TRBV20-1 to TRBJ1-3; the D gene is possibly TRBD1 (5 bases). V was clipped by 1 base and J by 2 bases, with 12 bases between them. This CDR3 has 15 residues. The germline V gene has CDR1 DFQATT and CDR2 SNEGSKA (reference sequence). The chain's CDR3 is CSARAPVGAGNTIYF. As DNA, the CDR3 is TGCAGTGCTAGAGCCCCTGTGGGGGCTGGAAACACCATATATTTT.

This clonotype was detected ten times or more. The chain's CDR3 is CSVRADNQPQHF. CDR3 DNA: TGCAGCGTTCGGGCGGACAATCAGCCCCAGCATTTT. The rearrangement uses TRBV29-1 and TRBJ1-5; D is undetermined. This CDR3 region has 12 residues. The germline V gene encodes CDR1 SQVTM and CDR2 ANQGSEA. V lost 5 bases and J 3 bases, leaving 8 bases between the germline ends.

The V and J genes are TRBV5-6 and TRBJ2-1; the match to TRBD1 covers 8 bases. CDR3 length: 13 residues. The V gene end was trimmed by 0 bases and the J gene end by 10 bases; junction bases not matched to a gene: 3. The V gene's germline CDR1 is SGHDT and CDR2 YYEEEE. DNA of the CDR3: TGTGCCAGCAGCTTGGAAGGGGACAGGGAGCAGTTCTTC. Protein sequence: CASSLEGDREQFF.

The rearrangement joins TRBV15 to TRBJ2-2, with 8 bases that match TRBD2. From germline, CDR1 is LNHNV and CDR2 YYDKDF (reference sequence). The junction had 8 bases not matched to a gene; V was cut back by 0 bases and J by 2 bases. This CDR3 has 18 amino acids. CDR3: CATSRDTSGRENTGELFF. CDR3 in DNA: TGTGCCACCAGCAGAGATACCAGCGGGAGAGAAAACACCGGGGAGCTGTTTTTT.

This clonotype came up a few times. This chain uses TRBV9 with TRBJ1-4; no reliable D call. V dropped 0 bases and J dropped 4 bases, with 4 bases sitting between them. The length of the CDR3 is 13 residues. The germline CDR1 and CDR2 sequences are SGDLS and YYNGEE. The CDR3 DNA reads TGTGCCAGCAGCGTAGGAATTAATGAAAAACTGTTTTTT. Its protein product is CASSVGINEKLFF.

In its sample, this clonotype was seen many times. This chain uses TRBV20-1 with TRBJ1-4, with 10 nucleotides matching TRBD1. J lost 7 bases, V lost 1 base, and 0 bases had no gene match. The CDR3 is 13 amino acids. Germline CDR1 is DFQATT and CDR2 is SNEGSKA (reference sequence). The CDR3 DNA follows: TGCAGTGCTAGAGGGGACAGGGGTGAAAAACTGTTTTTT. Amino acid sequence: CSARGDRGEKLFF.

This chain joins TRBV7-2 and TRBJ2-1, with a tentative D call TRBD2 (6 bases). The CDR3 runs 14 residues. Looked up from germline, CDR1 is SGHTA and CDR2 is FQGNSA. The germline V and J ends were trimmed by 0 bases and 5 bases, with 8 bases remaining between them. The CDR3 nucleotides are TGTGCCAGCAGCTTAGCTAGCGGTAACAATGAGCAGTTCTTC. Residues: CASSLASGNNEQFF. The entire variable domain, with the rest obtained from reference TRBV7-2 and TRBJ2-1, is as follows: GAGVSQSPSNKVTEKGKDVELRCDPISGHTALYWYRQSLGQGLEFLIYFQGNSAPDKSGLPSDRFSAERTGGSVSTLTIQRTQQEDSAVYLCASSLASGNNEQFFGPGTRLTVL.

This clonotype was counted a few times. The genes are TRBV6-2 or TRBV6-3 and TRBJ2-5; D is unresolved. The germline V gene encodes CDR1 MNHEY and CDR2 SVGEGT. Trimming left V 5 bases short and J 1 base short, with 8 bases between. The CDR3 totals 13 residues. DNA of the CDR3: TGTGCCAGCAGTGTAGAGGCCCAAGAGACCCAGTACTTC. This codes for CASSVEAQETQYF.

The chain joins TRBV7-2 to TRBJ1-5; 7 positions agree with TRBD1. V was clipped by 5 bases and J by 1 base; unmatched bases: 5. Germline V gene sequence: CDR1 SGHTA, CDR2 FQGNSA. This CDR3 comprises 15 residues. This chain's CDR3 is CASSANRGSNQPQHF. CDR3 in DNA: TGTGCCAGCAGCGCAAACAGGGGAAGCAATCAGCCCCAGCATTTT.

This clonotype occurred a few times. V gene TRBV6-2 or TRBV6-3 combines with J gene TRBJ2-7; 10 bases line up with TRBD1. Germline CDR1 and CDR2: MNHEY and SVGEGT. Unmatched junction bases numbered 23, after V lost 6 bases and J lost 3 bases. The CDR3 is 20 residues long. CDR3 sequence: CASRTRGQGGASWGLYEQYF. In DNA, the CDR3 is TGTGCCAGCAGAACACGAGGACAGGGGGGCGCATCATGGGGGCTCTACGAGCAGTACTTC.

The chain links TRBV3-1 to TRBJ2-6; TRBD1 aligns across 7 bases. This CDR3 is 16 amino acids long. Germline V lookup: CDR1 LGHDT, CDR2 YNNKEL (reference sequence). After removal of 4 bases from V and 1 base from J, the junction contained 4 bases not matched to a gene. Written as DNA, the CDR3 is TGTGCCAGCAGCCTACAGGGGAAATCTGGGGCCAACGTCCTGACTTTC. Translation gives CASSLQGKSGANVLTF.

This clonotype has more than one count but fewer than ten. The V call is TRBV7-8, the J call TRBJ1-4, with TRBD1 identical over 7 bases. CDR3 length: 15 residues. V was clipped by 5 bases and J by 4 bases; unmatched bases: 7. CDR1 is SGHVS, CDR2 FQNEAQ, per germline. This CDR3 reads CASSPGTDYNEKLFF. For the CDR3, the DNA is TGTGCCAGCAGCCCTGGGACAGACTATAATGAAAAACTGTTTTTT.

The chain has TRBV7-2 and TRBJ2-5; perhaps TRBD2 as D (5 bases). The CDR3 loop spans 15 amino acids. Trimming took off 0 bases at V and 4 bases at J, with 12 bases between the two ends. The germline gives CDR1 SGHTA, CDR2 FQGNSA. The CDR3 region has the DNA TGTGCCAGCAGCTTAGCCGCTAGCTTTGGAGAGACCCAGTACTTC. Translation gives CASSLAASFGETQYF.

This clonotype was detected ten times or more. This sequence joins TRBV5-1 and TRBJ2-7, with D possibly matching TRBD1 (6 bases). Germline V gene data show CDR1 as SGHRS and CDR2 as YFSETQ. With 7 bases removed from V and 2 bases from J, the gap between germline ends came to 19 bases. The CDR3 runs to 15 residues. CDR3 amino acids: CASGEQTGTTYEQYF. DNA of the CDR3: TGCGCCAGCGGAGAACAAACCGGGACAACCTACGAGCAGTACTTC. The whole variable domain, filled in from reference TRBV5-1 and TRBJ2-7, reads KAGVTQTPRYLIKTRGQQVTLSCSPISGHRSVSWYQQTPGQGLQFLFEYFSETQRNKGNFPGRFSGRQFSNSRSEMNVSTLELGDSALYLCASGEQTGTTYEQYFGPGTRLTVT.

The sample holds many counts of this clonotype. This chain joins TRBV13 and TRBJ2-1; a possible D gene is TRBD1 (6 bases). Trimming stripped 2 bases from V and 9 bases from J, with 11 bases between. The germline gives CDR1 PRHDT, CDR2 FYEKMQ (reference sequence). This CDR3 region has 13 residues. CDR3 nucleotides: TGTGCCAGCAGCTTACCCAGGGGTAGTGAGCAGTTCTTC. The encoded protein is CASSLPRGSEQFF.

This clonotype appeared a few times. The V gene is TRBV6-1, the J gene TRBJ1-1; 11 bases fit TRBD1. This CDR3 has 14 residues. Germline assignment: CDR1 MNHNS and CDR2 SASEGT. The trim removed 6 bases at V and 8 bases at J, leaving 8 bases unmatched. CDR3 in amino acids: CASSRNRDRGEAFF. The CDR3 coding sequence is TGTGCCAGCAGCCGGAACCGGGACAGGGGGGAAGCTTTCTTT.

This clonotype occurred a few times. The J gene is TRBJ2-1, the V gene TRBV29-1; tentative D call: TRBD2 (7 bases). The germline gives CDR1 SQVTM, CDR2 ANQGSEA. The CDR3 contains 17 residues. V lost 0 bases and J 9 bases, leaving 24 bases between the germline ends. CDR3 in DNA: TGCAGCGTTGAAGAGGTTTACGGGGGGACAAGCGGTACTGAGCAGTTCTTC. Amino acid sequence: CSVEEVYGGTSGTEQFF.

The rearrangement joins TRBV6-5 to TRBJ2-3; 9 nucleotides line up with TRBD2. V gave up 6 bases and J gave up 1 base; unmatched junction bases: 5. The CDR3 has 15 residues. The germline V gene encodes CDR1 MNHEY and CDR2 SVGAGI. CDR3 in DNA: TGTGCCAGCAGATTAGCGGGGGAGTGCACAGATACGCAGTATTTT. This sequence encodes CASRLAGECTDTQYF.

The chain uses TRBV12-3 or TRBV12-4 and TRBJ2-7; D not resolved. Trimming removed 3 bases at V and 6 bases at J, with 15 bases between. The length of the CDR3 is 14 residues. DNA for the CDR3: TGTGCCAGCAGTTTTAGTCCTACCCTAGGCGAGCAGTACTTC. Protein: CASSFSPTLGEQYF.